This T cell receptor (beta chain) was observed in a study of blood T cell repertoires in COVID-19. TCRdb's copy holds only in-frame clones and misses some; the assay was immunoSEQ multiplex PCR. Here the sample spans over 120,000 clones, approximately 88% being singletons. The germline V gene encodes CDR1 MDHEN and CDR2 SYDVKM. V was clipped by 1 base and J by 8 bases; unmatched bases: 8. The CDR3 consists of 15 residues. Sequenced sample: peripheral blood. The origin of this receptor is a woman aged 45 to 65 with acute or convalescent COVID-19. The genes are TRBV28 and TRBJ1-2; 9 bases line up with TRBD1. This chain's CDR3 is CASSLSLGTGNGYTF. DNA for the CDR3: TGTGCCAGCAGTTTATCCCTAGGGACAGGGAACGGCTACACCTTC.